The 14 T cell receptor beta chains given below trace back to one sample, sequenced in a study of T cells after yellow fever vaccination. One entry per CDR3 protein, called by TCRdb with MiXCR from the 5' RACE reads. The data contain about 400,000 distinct CDR3 sequences, roughly 6.1% of them seen just once; the ten biggest clones take up over 14%. The sample in question was PBMCs, obtained 5 days after the yellow fever booster vaccination. Receptor source: a man aged 25 to 45 who received the YFV17D yellow fever vaccine.

There are a few counts of this clonotype. This chain joins TRBV20-1 and TRBJ2-7; perhaps TRBD2 as D (6 bases). CDR3 length: 13 residues. Germline lookup yields CDR1 DFQATT and CDR2 SNEGSKA (reference sequence). The ends were cut back, 5 bases at V and 7 bases at J, with 18 bases in the middle. In nucleotides, the CDR3 is TGCAGTGCTCCCCGGGACTCCAGTTGGGAGCAGTACTTC. Its translation: CSAPRDSSWEQYF.

The CDR3 coding sequence is TGCAGTGCTAGACCCGGAACCGGGACTCCTTCCTACAATGAGCAGTTCTTC. Encoded protein: CSARPGTGTPSYNEQFF. The chain joins TRBV20-1 to TRBJ2-1; perhaps TRBD2 as D (6 bases). Germline V gives CDR1 DFQATT, CDR2 SNEGSKA (reference sequence). CDR3 length: 17 amino acids. The V gene lost 2 bases and the J gene lost 1 base, with 18 bases spanning the gap.

This clonotype was seen more than once but under ten times. The chain is built from TRBV5-1 and TRBJ2-5, with a tentative D call TRBD2 (5 bases). The V end was cut by 3 bases, the J end by 1 base, with 10 bases between. CDR3 size: 14 residues. CDR1 is SGHRS and CDR2 is YFSETQ in the germline V gene. DNA for the CDR3: TGCGCCAGCAGCTCCGGGATCACCCAAGAGACCCAGTACTTC. Residues: CASSSGITQETQYF.

This clonotype has just a few counts. This chain links TRBV7-9 with TRBJ2-4; perhaps TRBD1 as D (5 bases). Germline CDR1 SEHNR, CDR2 FQNEAQ (reference sequence). The CDR3 consists of 12 residues. The ends were cut back, 4 bases at V and 8 bases at J, with 9 bases in the middle. The DNA for the CDR3 is TGTGCCAGCAGCTGGTTAGGGGACATTCAGTACTTC. This sequence encodes CASSWLGDIQYF.

In its sample, this clonotype was seen many times. V usage is TRBV4-2 and J usage is TRBJ2-3; TRBD2 matches at 11 bases. V gave up 4 bases and J gave up 0 bases; unmatched junction bases: 9. Per germline, CDR1 LGHNA and CDR2 YNFKEQ. This CDR3 is built from 18 residues. The CDR3 loop is CASSLRLAGGLSTDTQYF. The DNA of the CDR3 is TGTGCCAGCAGCCTTCGTCTAGCGGGAGGCCTTAGCACAGATACGCAGTATTTT.

This clonotype was recorded many times. V usage is TRBV20-1 and J usage is TRBJ2-7; 8 bases match TRBD2. CDR1 is DFQATT and CDR2 is SNEGSKA in the germline V gene (reference sequence). The CDR3 extends over 13 amino acids. The J segment lost 3 bases and the V segment lost 6 bases, leaving 7 bases of the junction unmatched. The CDR3 loop is CSAAGTRDYEQYF. The CDR3 bases are TGCAGTGCGGCCGGGACTAGGGACTACGAGCAGTACTTC.

This chain connects TRBV18 to TRBJ2-1; 9 bases line up with TRBD2. Germline CDR1 KGHSH, CDR2 LQKENI. V lost 5 bases to trimming and J lost 5 bases; unmatched junction nucleotides: 7. The CDR3 is 15 amino acids. The DNA of the CDR3 is TGTGCCAGCTCAAGCACTAGCGGGTATCACAATGAGCAGTTCTTC. Its translation: CASSSTSGYHNEQFF.

This clonotype was observed a few times. The rearrangement links TRBV4-2 to TRBJ2-1; D gene unclear. V gave up 0 bases and J gave up 6 bases, with 9 bases separating them. Germline CDR1 LGHNA, CDR2 YNFKEQ. The CDR3 totals 14 residues. As DNA, the CDR3 is TGTGCCAGCAGCCAAGATTCGGAATTCAATGAGCAGTTCTTC. Protein product: CASSQDSEFNEQFF.

In its sample, this clonotype was seen many times. The genes are TRBV29-1 and TRBJ2-1; TRBD2 agrees at 10 bases. CDR3 length equals 16 residues. Germline trimming cut 1 base from V and 0 bases from J; bases unmatched to any gene: 3. Per germline, CDR1 SQVTM and CDR2 ANQGSEA. The CDR3 region has the DNA TGCAGCGTTGAAGCGTCTAGCGGGAGCTCCTACAATGAGCAGTTCTTC. This translates into CSVEASSGSSYNEQFF.

This clonotype has a count of ten or more. This sequence joins TRBV6-1 and TRBJ2-1; 8 bases map to TRBD1. This CDR3 has 15 amino acids. Germline V gene sequence: CDR1 MNHNS, CDR2 SASEGT. Trimming cost V 5 bases and J 9 bases; bases outside gene matches: 12. CDR3 amino acids: CASSPIGQGWIEQFF. The CDR3 nucleotides read TGTGCCAGCAGTCCTATCGGACAGGGATGGATTGAGCAGTTCTTC.

This clonotype was counted ten times or more. The chain combines TRBV6-5 with TRBJ2-7, with D tentatively TRBD2 (6 bases). Germline lookup yields CDR1 MNHEY and CDR2 SVGAGI. Trimming took off 8 bases at V and 5 bases at J, with 16 bases between the two ends. The CDR3 is 13 amino acids. The CDR3, as DNA: TGTGCCAGCCGTTCACCTAGCGTCCACGAGCAGTACTTC. It codes for CASRSPSVHEQYF.

This clonotype has more than one count but fewer than ten. The V call is TRBV10-3, the J call TRBJ1-3; D is ambiguous. This CDR3 is 14 amino acids long. From germline, CDR1 is ENHRY and CDR2 SYGVKD. Between the trimmed V and J ends, which lost 9 bases and 4 bases, there was a span of 16 bases. The CDR3 here is CAIGPEDRGNTIYF. The CDR3 DNA reads as TGTGCCATTGGACCCGAGGATCGCGGAAACACCATATATTTT.

The chain carries TRBV30 and TRBJ2-7; D might be TRBD1 or TRBD2, each matching 5 bases. Germline assignment: CDR1 GTSNPN and CDR2 SVGIG (reference sequence). The length of the CDR3 is 14 residues. Trimming cost V 2 bases and J 2 bases, with 13 bases left between them. As DNA, the CDR3 is TGTGCCTGGAGTTCCCGGGACGGTGCCTACGAGCAGTACTTC. Translating it yields CAWSSRDGAYEQYF.

This clonotype was observed at least ten times. The genes are TRBV11-2 and TRBJ2-3; TRBD2 might be the D (6 bases). Trimming took off 2 bases at V and 0 bases at J, with 15 bases between the two ends. The CDR3 spans 17 residues. Germline CDR1 SGHAT, CDR2 FQNNGV. The CDR3 coding sequence is TGTGCCAGCAGCTTAAGACTAGACTCCTCTAGCACAGATACGCAGTATTTT. Protein sequence: CASSLRLDSSSTDTQYF.